One sample yielded the 18 T cell receptor beta chains listed below, sequenced in a study of blood T cells in healthy people across ages. A sample-barcoded 5' primer and a J-beta primer mix were used in a second PCR of about 7 to 12 cycles. TCRdb called the 5' RACE reads again in MiXCR, with one record for every CDR3 protein. Seen here are around 800,000 distinct CDR3 sequences, 50% to 65% observed once, and the top ten hold around 41%. The specimen sequenced was blood. These receptors all stem from an elderly man in good health.

This clonotype appeared a few times. The gene calls are TRBV5-5 and TRBJ2-7, with 7 bases that match TRBD1. The V gene end was trimmed by 2 bases and the J gene end by 3 bases; junction bases not matched to a gene: 8. The length of the CDR3 is 15 residues. Looked up from germline, CDR1 is SGHKS and CDR2 is YYEKEE (reference sequence). For the CDR3, the DNA is TGTGCCAGCAGCTTCCTGGCAGGGGGTAGCTACGAGCAGTACTTC. It translates to CASSFLAGGSYEQYF.

The V call is TRBV29-1, the J call TRBJ1-1, with D unclear. Germline CDR1 SQVTM, CDR2 ANQGSEA. V lost 4 bases and J lost 0, with 9 bases in between. There are 13 residues in the CDR3. The CDR3 DNA reads TGCAGCGTTGTTAGGCGGCTGAACACTGAAGCTTTCTTT. Protein sequence: CSVVRRLNTEAFF.

This rearrangement joins TRBV7-2 to TRBJ2-7; weak D call: TRBD2 (6 bases). Germline V gene sequence: CDR1 SGHTA, CDR2 FQGNSA. The CDR3 runs to 14 residues. Trimming removed 5 bases at V and 1 base at J, with 12 bases between. The chain's CDR3 is CASSPWRDSYEQYF. The CDR3 DNA reads as TGTGCCAGCAGCCCCTGGCGGGATTCCTACGAGCAGTACTTC. Using reference TRBV7-2 and TRBJ2-7 for the parts outside the CDR3, the full variable domain is GAGVSQSPSNKVTEKGKDVELRCDPISGHTALYWYRQSLGQGLEFLIYFQGNSAPDKSGLPSDRFSAERTGGSVSTLTIQRTQQEDSAVYLCASSPWRDSYEQYFGPGTRLTVT.

This clonotype was seen once. The gene calls are TRBV6-6 and TRBJ2-3, with D perhaps being TRBD1 or TRBD2 (5 bases each). The ends were cut back, 0 bases at V and 14 bases at J, with 15 bases in the middle. The length of the CDR3 is 13 residues. Germline lookup yields CDR1 MNHNY and CDR2 SVGAGI (reference sequence). The CDR3 nucleotides read TGTGCCAGCAGTTACTCGGGGGTCGGATACGCGTATTTT. This sequence encodes CASSYSGVGYAYF.

The count of this clonotype is one. This chain uses TRBV2 with TRBJ1-4, with TRBD1 as a possible D gene (5 bases). V was trimmed by 8 bases and J by 7 bases, leaving 17 bases between them. The length of the CDR3 is 14 residues. Looked up from germline, CDR1 is SNHLY and CDR2 is FYNNEI. CDR3 nucleotide sequence: TGTGCCAGCCGTCTCCGGGACCTCTCTGAAAAACTGTTTTTT. This encodes CASRLRDLSEKLFF.

This clonotype occurred a few times. The gene calls are TRBV2 and TRBJ2-1; 7 bases agree with TRBD1. V was pared by 6 bases and J by 6 bases, with 8 bases of the junction left unmatched. This CDR3 has 14 residues. Germline-derived CDR1 and CDR2 are SNHLY and FYNNEI. As DNA, the CDR3 is TGTGCCAGCAGCAGACAGGGTCTCGGCAATGAGCAGTTCTTC. Encoded protein: CASSRQGLGNEQFF.

The rearrangement links TRBV6-1 to TRBJ1-2; no definite D call. Trimming stripped 4 bases from V and 6 bases from J, with 15 bases between. Germline lookup yields CDR1 MNHNS and CDR2 SASEGT. This CDR3 is 14 amino acids long. The CDR3 here is CASSVGGATHGYTF. The CDR3 DNA follows: TGTGCCAGCAGTGTGGGCGGTGCAACTCATGGCTACACCTTC.

This clonotype was counted between two and nine times. The chain uses TRBV12-3 or TRBV12-4 and TRBJ2-4; D unresolved. The CDR3 covers 10 residues. Trimming left V 6 bases short and J 15 bases short, with 12 bases between. CDR3 sequence (DNA): TGTGCCAGCAGCCGCGGTATAGGGTACTTC. Translated, it gives CASSRGIGYF.

This clonotype occurred a few times. The CDR3 nucleotides read TGTGCCAGCAGCATAGCGGGACGATCCTACAATGAGCAGTTCTTC. This gives the protein CASSIAGRSYNEQFF. The chain joins TRBV5-5 to TRBJ2-1; 8 positions agree with TRBD2. With V trimmed by 4 bases and J by 1 base, 4 bases remained unmatched. This CDR3 is built from 15 residues. Germline-derived CDR1 and CDR2 are SGHKS and YYEKEE (reference sequence). Using reference TRBV5-5 and TRBJ2-1 for the parts outside the CDR3, the full variable domain is DAGVTQSPTHLIKTRGQQVTLRCSPISGHKSVSWYQQVLGQGPQFIFQYYEKEERGRGNFPDRFSARQFPNYSSELNVNALLLGDSALYLCASSIAGRSYNEQFFGPGTRLTVL.

The chain recombines TRBV19 with TRBJ1-5; TRBD1 aligns across 9 bases. The junction had 6 bases not matched to a gene; V was cut back by 7 bases and J by 2 bases. Looked up from germline, CDR1 is LNHDA and CDR2 is SQIVND (reference sequence). The CDR3 loop spans 15 amino acids. In DNA, the CDR3 is TGTGCCAGTACCCCGGACAGGGGTGGCAATCAGCCCCAGCATTTT. Residues: CASTPDRGGNQPQHF.

This clonotype has a single count. This chain connects TRBV30 to TRBJ2-1, with 9 bases lining up with TRBD1. Germline V gives CDR1 GTSNPN, CDR2 SVGIG (reference sequence). CDR3 length equals 13 residues. With 7 bases clipped from V and 7 bases from J, the junction kept 8 bases outside the gene matches. CDR3 DNA sequence: TGTGCCTCGCCAGGGGACAGGGCGAATGAGCAGTTCTTC. Translated, it gives CASPGDRANEQFF.

The chain employs TRBV12-3 or TRBV12-4 and TRBJ1-1; TRBD1 might be the D (6 bases). The CDR3 consists of 13 residues. V lost 5 bases to trimming and J lost 7 bases, with 14 bases between them. The CDR3 region has the DNA TGTGCCAGCAGTCCGGGGGGGCTCAGTGAAGCTTTCTTT. Translating gives CASSPGGLSEAFF.

The genes are TRBV2 and TRBJ2-4, with 7 positions matching TRBD2. The CDR3 runs 13 residues. The junction had 12 bases not matched to a gene; V was cut back by 6 bases and J by 13 bases. CDR1 and CDR2 (germline): SNHLY, FYNNEI. The CDR3 DNA is TGTGCCAGCAGCCGGACTAGACTTTGGGAGCAGTACTTC. Residues: CASSRTRLWEQYF.

The chain links TRBV20-1 to TRBJ2-3, with 9 bases fitting TRBD1. This CDR3 has 15 amino acids. Germline CDR1 is DFQATT and CDR2 is SNEGSKA (reference sequence). The V segment lost 3 bases and the J segment 14 bases; nucleotides outside the gene matches: 18. For the CDR3, the DNA is TGCAGTGCTAGGGTACAGGGGGCGCTGGACAGAGACGCGTATTTT. Its translation is CSARVQGALDRDAYF.

This chain links TRBV9 with TRBJ2-3; 7 bases map to TRBD1. This CDR3 comprises 17 residues. CDR1 and CDR2 (germline): SGDLS, YYNGEE. J lost 0 bases, V lost 3 bases, and 10 bases had no gene match. The chain's CDR3 is CASSAQGTILSTDTQYF. CDR3 in DNA: TGTGCCAGCAGCGCACAGGGGACAATCCTTAGCACAGATACGCAGTATTTT.

This chain joins TRBV29-1 and TRBJ2-1; no firm D call. V dropped 3 bases and J dropped 8 bases, with 8 bases sitting between them. The germline V gene encodes CDR1 SQVTM and CDR2 ANQGSEA. CDR3 size: 11 residues. The CDR3 loop reads CSVDQVHEQFF. CDR3 in DNA: TGCAGCGTTGATCAGGTCCATGAGCAGTTCTTC.

This clonotype was seen more than once but under ten times. The CDR3 is CASSLGTRPTSGIQYF. CDR3 sequence (DNA): TGTGCCAGCAGCCTGGGTACAAGGCCGACATCTGGCATTCAGTACTTC. V is TRBV3-1 and J is TRBJ2-4; D is uncertain. The CDR3 contains 16 residues. Germline lookup yields CDR1 LGHDT and CDR2 YNNKEL (reference sequence). V gave up 4 bases and J gave up 9 bases, with 22 bases separating them.

The genes are TRBV30 and TRBJ2-2; possible D gene TRBD1, 5 bases. This CDR3 has 15 amino acids. Per the germline V gene, CDR1 is GTSNPN and CDR2 is SVGIG (reference sequence). V was cut by 0 bases and J by 6 bases, with 14 bases left in between. This CDR3 reads CAWSVSGKGAGELFF. The CDR3 DNA follows: TGTGCCTGGAGTGTATCAGGGAAAGGGGCCGGGGAGCTGTTTTTT.